Sequencing of this T cell receptor beta chain was carried out in a study of blood T cell repertoires in COVID-19 (dated by TCRdb to about 2020). Background on the whole study: Samples from collaborators originated in the United States, Italy and Spain and spanned both the acute and convalescent phases of COVID-19. The material from the prospective study consisted of cDNA or gDNA derived from T cells, B-cell-depleted T cells, or PBMCs. The dataset comprised deeply sampled blood TCRbeta repertoires from subjects exposed to, actively infected with, or recovered from COVID-19. The repertoires were released in a freely available public database intended as a resource for research on the immune response to SARS-CoV-2. The samples were drawn from the first 160 participants of the ongoing ImmuneRACE study and from 1,254 subjects provided by 6 global collaborators. The sample metadata nearly always contained a de-identified subject ID, COVID-19 status, age in years and sex. HLA class I and class II types, where available, came from metadata supplied by the sample provider rather than from assay-based typing. General findings and caveats noted by the study authors: The quantity of clinical and demographic metadata differed by source and by participant and was supplied without curation.

Remarks on this clone: It lacks a known antigen. Base-call qualities are not available, and no considerably larger clone is one nucleotide away.

TCRbeta CDR3 regions were amplified from genomic DNA by means of the immunoSEQ Assay, a bias-controlled multiplex PCR. On the study's bioinformatics: The number of nucleated cells in each sample was estimated from the amplification of reference gene primers within the assay. Sequence reads were collapsed and filtered to measure the absolute abundance of every unique TCRbeta CDR3 rearrangement. For each sample, productive Simpson clonality was calculated as the square root of Simpson's diversity index across productive rearrangements. In its TCRdb copy, this immuneACCESS table keeps in-frame sequences only and misses some clones. Where compared with another copy, unresolved V genes explain less than half of these, and the others have no known cause. That table supplies the V and J calls and clone size; D and trimming were determined from the DNA. Present in this sample are about 210,000 clones, about 79% of which were seen just once. Around 9.5% of the sample rests with the top ten.

Whole blood was collected in K2EDTA tubes by collaborating institutions according to the institutions' own protocols. For TCRbeta analysis, collaborators shipped samples in one of three forms: frozen whole blood, isolated PBMCs, or DNA extracted from either of those sample types. The sequenced sample consisted of peripheral blood. The TCR comes from a middle-aged man with active or convalescent COVID-19.

The nucleotide sequence is TGTGCCAGCAGCCAAGACAGAACGAACACTGAAGCTTTCTTT. Its coded protein is CASSQDRTNTEAFF. The V and J genes are TRBV5-4 and TRBJ1-1; tentative D gene TRBD1, with 5 bases matching. The CDR3 contains 14 residues, cysteine and phenylalanine counted. Only the CDR3 part of the read is kept: 42 bases, read in frame from the first base. The germline V gene (reference sequence) yields SGHNT for CDR1 and YYREEE for CDR2. Trimming at the junction amounts to 4 bases on V and 1 base on J, and the germline ends lie 11 bases apart.